Following are 16 T cell receptor beta chains from one sample sequenced in a study of CD8+CD57+ T cells in acquired aplastic anemia. Profiling that covered TCR beta VDJ and CDR3 relied on genomic DNA as its template. One entry per CDR3 protein, called by TCRdb with MiXCR from the reads. Of about 110,000 distinct CDR3 sequences detected, 50% to 65% appear once; the ten largest clones hold around a third. Sequencing used sorted CD4+, CD8+, or CD8+CD57+ T cells (not recorded which) from PBMCs. The receptors were sampled from a human donor in good health, serving as a control.

The rearrangement links TRBV5-6 to TRBJ2-7, with D uncertain. The germline V and J ends were trimmed by 4 bases and 4 bases, with 18 bases remaining between them. Germline V lookup: CDR1 SGHDT, CDR2 YYEEEE. The CDR3 spans 15 residues. CDR3: CASSPETPVHYEQYF. CDR3 DNA sequence: TGTGCCAGCAGCCCGGAGACTCCCGTCCATTACGAGCAGTACTTC.

The J gene is TRBJ2-1, the V gene TRBV24-1, with TRBD2 identical over 7 bases. Germline-derived CDR1 and CDR2 are KGHDR and SFDVKD. With V trimmed by 5 bases and J by 4 bases, 7 bases remained unmatched. This CDR3 region has 15 residues. The CDR3, as DNA: TGTGCCACCAGTGTGAGTAGCGGGTCGTACAATGAGCAGTTCTTC. This sequence encodes CATSVSSGSYNEQFF.

This clonotype was observed a single time. This chain connects TRBV6-1 to TRBJ1-1; D is ambiguous. Between the trimmed V and J ends, which lost 7 bases and 5 bases, there was a span of 17 bases. The CDR3 consists of 14 residues. The germline gives CDR1 MNHNS, CDR2 SASEGT. CDR3 DNA sequence: TGTGCCAGCAAGAACGCGCTAGGTGGGACTGAAGCTTTCTTT. This encodes CASKNALGGTEAFF.

The table lists this clonotype with many counts. The chain is built from TRBV6-5 and TRBJ2-3; D may match TRBD1 or TRBD2 (5 bases each). The germline V gene has CDR1 MNHEY and CDR2 SVGAGI. The V end was cut by 0 bases, the J end by 2 bases, with 15 bases between. The CDR3 runs to 17 residues. The CDR3 nucleotides are TGTGCCAGCAGTTACTCGCTACTGGCAGGGACCACAGATACGCAGTATTTT. It translates to CASSYSLLAGTTDTQYF.

This clonotype appeared many times. The chain is built from TRBV7-9 and TRBJ1-1; no clear D gene. Germline V gene data show CDR1 as SEHNR and CDR2 as FQNEAQ (reference sequence). The CDR3 consists of 13 residues. Trimming left V 5 bases short and J 5 bases short, with 12 bases between. CDR3 sequence: CASSAPQRTEAFF. The CDR3 region has the DNA TGTGCCAGCAGCGCCCCTCAGAGAACTGAAGCTTTCTTT.

The CDR3 is CASRFGTAYPQYF. In DNA, the CDR3 is TGTGCCAGCAGGTTCGGGACAGCGTATCCCCAGTACTTC. V gene TRBV3-1 combines with J gene TRBJ2-5; 7 bases agree with TRBD1. This CDR3 is built from 13 residues. Germline lookup yields CDR1 LGHDT and CDR2 YNNKEL (reference sequence). V gave up 6 bases and J gave up 9 bases; unmatched junction bases: 10.

This clonotype was observed many times. This rearrangement joins TRBV19 to TRBJ1-6, with D unresolved. The CDR3 length is 13 residues. Germline CDR1 reads LNHDA; CDR2 reads SQIVND (reference sequence). V was pared by 2 bases and J by 7 bases, with 6 bases between. The CDR3 region is CASSITSNSPLHF. Here the CDR3 DNA reads TGTGCCAGTAGTATAACGTCGAATTCACCCCTCCACTTT.

Remarks on this clonotype: The junction does not match germline at one end; this may be a read error. The J gene is TRBJ2-3, the V gene TRBV5-1; 8 bases line up with TRBD2. The CDR3 contains 16 residues. Germline CDR1 and CDR2: SGHRS and YFSETQ. For the CDR3, the DNA is TGCGCCAGCAGCGTAGCGGTAGCGGGAAAGGTCAATACGCAGAATTTT. As protein: CASSVAVAGKVNTQNF.

The table lists this clonotype with a few counts. V gene TRBV7-8 combines with J gene TRBJ2-1; D call uncertain. Trimming took 0 bases from V and 4 from J, leaving 4 bases between them. Germline V gives CDR1 SGHVS, CDR2 FQNEAQ. The CDR3 loop spans 13 amino acids. CDR3 bases: TGTGCCAGCAGCTTAGCATTATACAATGAGCAGTTCTTC. Amino acid sequence: CASSLALYNEQFF.

This rearrangement joins TRBV6-6 to TRBJ1-1; D may be TRBD1 (5 bases). The length of the CDR3 is 16 residues. Between the trimmed V and J ends, which lost 4 bases and 4 bases, there was a span of 19 bases. The V gene's germline CDR1 is MNHNY and CDR2 SVGAGI (reference sequence). The CDR3 nucleotides read TGTGCCAGCAGTTCCACCGGCTGGAGGGGCGGCACTGAAGCTTTCTTT. This encodes CASSSTGWRGGTEAFF.

This clonotype was detected only a few times. A read error may explain this, as a much larger clone is one base away. The chain uses TRBV25-1 and TRBJ2-1; TRBD2 agrees at 9 bases. V was clipped by 4 bases and J by 6 bases; unmatched bases: 4. The CDR3 loop spans 14 amino acids. Germline CDR1 reads MGHDK; CDR2 reads SYGVNS. DNA of the CDR3: TGTGCCAGCAGTGGCTCGCGGGGGGGCAATGAGCAGTTCTTC. This codes for CASSGSRGGNEQFF.

The rearrangement uses TRBV25-1 and TRBJ2-1; 8 nucleotides match TRBD1. After removal of 1 base from V and 4 bases from J, the junction contained 6 bases not matched to a gene. The CDR3 length is 16 residues. The germline gives CDR1 MGHDK, CDR2 SYGVNS. The CDR3: CASSESTGAVYNEQFF. CDR3 nucleotide sequence: TGTGCCAGCAGTGAATCGACAGGGGCCGTATACAATGAGCAGTTCTTC.

This clonotype was observed many times. The chain joins TRBV7-8 to TRBJ2-3; TRBD1 aligns across 8 bases. V dropped 1 base and J dropped 4; count of bases not matched to a gene: 7. This CDR3 comprises 16 residues. Looked up from germline, CDR1 is SGHVS and CDR2 is FQNEAQ. Here the CDR3 DNA reads TGTGCCAGCAGCTTAGTCGACAGGGGAGGCGCAGATACGCAGTATTTT. It codes for CASSLVDRGGADTQYF. Combining the CDR3 with reference TRBV7-8 and TRBJ2-3 gives the whole variable domain GAGVSQSPRYKVAKRGQDVALRCDPISGHVSLFWYQQALGQGPEFLTYFQNEAQLDKSGLPSDRFFAERPEGSVSTLKIQRTQQEDSAVYLCASSLVDRGGADTQYFGPGTRLTVL.

This clonotype was detected only once. The V and J genes are TRBV7-3 and TRBJ1-2, with D possibly TRBD1 on 5 matching bases. Trimming shortened V by 5 bases and J by 8 bases, and 15 bases separated the two germline ends. CDR1 SGHTA and CDR2 FQGTGA come from the germline V gene. The CDR3 has 13 residues. The CDR3 DNA is TGTGCCAGCAGCCCAAGGAGGGGAGGGGGCTACACCTTC. Encoded protein: CASSPRRGGGYTF.

The V call is TRBV20-1, the J call TRBJ2-7; 9 nucleotides align to TRBD1. Germline V gene lookup returns CDR1 DFQATT and CDR2 SNEGSKA (reference sequence). The ends lost 7 bases at V and 3 bases at J; junction bases unmatched: 4. This CDR3 comprises 12 residues. The CDR3 protein is CSGQGQGYEQYF. The DNA of the CDR3 is TGCAGTGGCCAGGGACAGGGCTACGAGCAGTACTTC.

V is TRBV15 and J is TRBJ2-3; D is perhaps TRBD1 (6 bases). The germline V gene encodes CDR1 LNHNV and CDR2 YYDKDF (reference sequence). Trimming pared 3 bases from V and 9 bases from J, leaving 10 bases between. This CDR3 contains 12 residues. CDR3 coding DNA: TGTGCCACCAGCAGGGAAACAGGGACGCAGTATTTT. Its translation: CATSRETGTQYF.